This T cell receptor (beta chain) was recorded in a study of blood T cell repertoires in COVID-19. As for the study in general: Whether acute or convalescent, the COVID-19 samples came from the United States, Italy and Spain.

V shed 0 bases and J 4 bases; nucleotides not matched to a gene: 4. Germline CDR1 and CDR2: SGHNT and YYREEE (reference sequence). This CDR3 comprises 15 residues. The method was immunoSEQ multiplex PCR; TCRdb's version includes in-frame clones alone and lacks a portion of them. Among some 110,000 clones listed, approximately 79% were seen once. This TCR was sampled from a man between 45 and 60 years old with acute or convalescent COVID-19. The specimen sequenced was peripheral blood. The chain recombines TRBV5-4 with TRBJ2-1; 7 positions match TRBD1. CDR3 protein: CASSLAGQLYNEQFF. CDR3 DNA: TGTGCCAGCAGCTTGGCGGGACAGCTATACAATGAGCAGTTCTTC.